These 24 T cell receptor beta chains share one sample of origin, sequenced in a study of cytomegalovirus exposure and HLA in healthy donors. Researchers ran the PCR with 60 Vbeta and 13 Jbeta primers. Assay used: immunoSEQ multiplex PCR; TCRdb lists only in-frame clones, some missing. The data show 80,000 to 130,000 clones, 79% seen once. Sequenced input: PBMCs. The receptors come from a female donor in good health and CMV-seropositive.

In nucleotides, the CDR3 is TGTGCCTGGAGCCTGGACAGGGCCTATGGCTACACCTTC. Its translation is CAWSLDRAYGYTF. The rearrangement uses TRBV30 and TRBJ1-2, with 8 bases fitting TRBD1. Germline CDR1 and CDR2: GTSNPN and SVGIG (reference sequence). This CDR3 contains 13 residues. Germline trimming cut 3 bases from V and 4 bases from J; bases unmatched to any gene: 4.

About this clone itself: The junction differs from germline at one of its ends, possibly a read error. The CDR3 sequence: CANSRDPTSGETQYF. For the CDR3, the DNA is TGCGCCAACAGCCGGGACCCGACTAGCGGAGAGACCCAGTACTTC. The rearrangement links TRBV4-1 to TRBJ2-5, with TRBD2 identical over 9 bases. This CDR3 is 15 amino acids long. The germline gives CDR1 MGHRA, CDR2 YSYEKL.

The chain joins TRBV7-2 to TRBJ2-1; 8 bases map to TRBD2. Germline V lookup: CDR1 SGHTA, CDR2 FQGNSA. CDR3 length equals 14 residues. V shed 5 bases and J 4 bases; nucleotides not matched to a gene: 4. The CDR3 loop is CASSKRGSYNEQFF. The CDR3 DNA sequence: TGTGCCAGCAGCAAGCGGGGGAGTTACAATGAGCAGTTCTTC.

The gene calls are TRBV5-5 and TRBJ2-3, with 8 bases aligning to TRBD2. This CDR3 region has 15 residues. With V trimmed by 1 base and J by 4 bases, 5 bases remained unmatched. Germline assignment: CDR1 SGHKS and CDR2 YYEKEE (reference sequence). Here the CDR3 DNA reads TGTGCCAGCAGCTTGAGTCCGGGGGGGGCAGATACGCAGTATTTT. Its protein product is CASSLSPGGADTQYF.

The chain couples TRBV27 to TRBJ2-7; D not resolved. The CDR3 covers 14 residues. V lost 7 bases and J lost 1, with 14 bases in between. From germline, CDR1 is MNHEY and CDR2 SMNVEV (reference sequence). CDR3 residues: CASKEVGRSYEQYF. CDR3 DNA: TGTGCCAGCAAAGAGGTTGGCCGTTCCTACGAGCAGTACTTC.

This CDR3 is CASSDPGREAFF. CDR3 in DNA: TGCGCCAGCAGTGATCCAGGCCGTGAAGCTTTCTTT. The J gene is TRBJ1-1, the V gene TRBV10-1; no definite D call. Trimming took off 3 bases at V and 7 bases at J, with 9 bases between the two ends. This CDR3 comprises 12 residues. CDR1 is WNHNN, CDR2 SYGVQD, per germline (reference sequence).

V and J are TRBV6-5 and TRBJ1-2; D not resolved. V was shortened by 2 bases and J by 2 bases, with 9 bases between the two germline ends. This CDR3 has 14 amino acids. Germline CDR1 and CDR2: MNHEY and SVGAGI. The CDR3 loop reads CASSYASWNYGYTF. CDR3 in DNA: TGTGCCAGCAGTTACGCTAGTTGGAACTATGGCTACACCTTC.

This clone was observed a single time. This rearrangement joins TRBV7-9 to TRBJ2-5, with TRBD2 identical over 11 bases. Near its end, the DNA agrees better with TRBJ2-7, so the J call may be wrong. This CDR3 region has 15 residues. From germline, CDR1 is SEHNR and CDR2 FQNEAQ (reference sequence). The CDR3 loop is CASSSLAGGPTEQYF. The CDR3 bases are TGTGCCAGCAGCTCATTAGCGGGAGGGCCAACCGAGCAGTACTTC.

This clone was detected a few times. The rearrangement uses TRBV6-1 and TRBJ1-5, with D possibly being TRBD1 (5 bases). The CDR3 is 14 residues long. Germline V gives CDR1 MNHNS, CDR2 SASEGT. The V end was cut by 9 bases, the J end by 3 bases, with 15 bases between. In DNA form, the CDR3 reads TGTGCCAGTTACACAGGTTTTTCCAATCAGCCCCAGCATTTT. Protein: CASYTGFSNQPQHF.

The chain couples TRBV7-2 to TRBJ2-7; D uncertain. The germline V and J ends were trimmed by 6 bases and 4 bases, with 10 bases remaining between them. Germline V gives CDR1 SGHTA, CDR2 FQGNSA. The CDR3 has 12 residues. In nucleotides, the CDR3 is TGTGCCAGCAGACTGAGTGAGTACGAGCAGTACTTC. Its translation: CASRLSEYEQYF.

The V call is TRBV30, the J call TRBJ1-1; 8 bases fit TRBD1. The CDR3 spans 15 residues. Germline-derived CDR1 and CDR2 are GTSNPN and SVGIG (reference sequence). V gave up 3 bases and J gave up 3 bases; unmatched junction bases: 9. CDR3 nucleotide sequence: TGTGCCTGGAGAGCAGGGGGCGGGTTGGACACTGAAGCTTTCTTT. Encoded protein: CAWRAGGGLDTEAFF.

The chain links TRBV30 to TRBJ2-7; 11 bases fit TRBD1. This CDR3 comprises 14 residues. Germline loops: CDR1 GTSNPN, CDR2 SVGIG (reference sequence). The V and J ends lost 3 bases and 6 bases, in that order; junction bases with no gene match: 7. In DNA form, the CDR3 reads TGTGCCTGGAGACGATGGGGACAGGGGGGCGAGCAGTACTTC. Encoded protein: CAWRRWGQGGEQYF. Combining the CDR3 with reference TRBV30 and TRBJ2-7 gives the whole variable domain SQTIHQWPATLVQPVGSPLSLECTVEGTSNPNLYWYRQAAGRGLQLLFYSVGIGQISSEVPQNLSASRPQDRQFILSSKKLLLSDSGFYLCAWRRWGQGGEQYFGPGTRLTVT.

CDR3 in DNA: TGTGCCAGCAGCCCCGGGGGATCCGGAAACACCATATATTTT. Translation gives CASSPGGSGNTIYF. V is TRBV11-2 and J is TRBJ1-3, with D perhaps matching TRBD1 (5 bases). The CDR3 loop spans 14 amino acids. V lost 5 bases to trimming and J lost 4 bases, with 12 bases between them. The germline V gene has CDR1 SGHAT and CDR2 FQNNGV.

This sequence joins TRBV5-5 and TRBJ1-5; tentatively, D is TRBD1 (5 bases). This CDR3 has 14 amino acids. Trimming removed 5 bases at V and 7 bases at J, with 16 bases between. The germline gives CDR1 SGHKS, CDR2 YYEKEE (reference sequence). This CDR3 reads CASSYLGAGQPQHF. CDR3 nucleotides: TGTGCCAGCAGTTACCTAGGGGCAGGGCAGCCCCAGCATTTT. Full variable domain (rest looked up from reference TRBV5-5 and TRBJ1-5): DAGVTQSPTHLIKTRGQQVTLRCSPISGHKSVSWYQQVLGQGPQFIFQYYEKEERGRGNFPDRFSARQFPNYSSELNVNALLLGDSALYLCASSYLGAGQPQHFGDGTRLSIL.

The chain is built from TRBV11-2 and TRBJ1-1; D uncertain. CDR1 and CDR2 (germline): SGHAT, FQNNGV. Trimming removed 5 bases from V and 2 bases from J, with 12 bases in between. CDR3 length equals 14 residues. The CDR3 is CASSRREVNTEAFF. In nucleotides, the CDR3 is TGTGCCAGCAGCCGTCGGGAGGTCAACACTGAAGCTTTCTTT.

The V call is TRBV7-9, the J call TRBJ2-7; D might be TRBD2 (6 bases). Trimming pared 0 bases from V and 1 base from J, leaving 13 bases between. CDR1 SEHNR and CDR2 FQNEAQ come from the germline V gene (reference sequence). The length of the CDR3 is 16 residues. Written as DNA, the CDR3 is TGTGCCAGCAGCTTAGCGGTCGGGAGCACATCCTACGAGCAGTACTTC. Its translation is CASSLAVGSTSYEQYF.

V is TRBV19 and J is TRBJ1-5; 9 bases align to TRBD1. The CDR3 totals 15 residues. CDR1 is LNHDA and CDR2 is SQIVND in the germline V gene (reference sequence). V lost 5 bases, J lost 7 bases, and 9 bases stayed unmatched. CDR3 amino acids: CASSLTGGAGQPQHF. CDR3 coding DNA: TGTGCCAGTAGTCTAACAGGGGGCGCGGGGCAGCCCCAGCATTTT.

As to this clone: The junction departs from the called germline gene at one end, perhaps through a read error. The chain employs TRBV7-9 and TRBJ1-1; 9 bases map to TRBD1. The length of the CDR3 is 15 residues. Germline V gene sequence: CDR1 SEHNR, CDR2 FQNEAQ (reference sequence). The CDR3: CSSSLYGTGPTEAFF. CDR3 coding DNA: TGTTCCAGCAGCTTATATGGGACAGGGCCCACTGAAGCTTTCTTT.

In this sample, this clone turned up once. This sequence joins TRBV7-2 and TRBJ1-6, with TRBD1 matching over 7 bases. Germline V gene lookup returns CDR1 SGHTA and CDR2 FQGNSA. CDR3 length: 16 residues. V lost 3 bases, J lost 7 bases, and 9 bases stayed unmatched. In nucleotides, the CDR3 is TGTGCCAGCAGCTTCCGCTCGGGACAGCTGAATTCACCCCTCCACTTT. It is translated as CASSFRSGQLNSPLHF.

The table lists this clone with a count of one. V is TRBV9 and J is TRBJ2-7; possibly TRBD2 for D (5 bases). V was cut by 4 bases and J by 0 bases, with 14 bases left in between. This CDR3 contains 15 residues. Germline V gives CDR1 SGDLS, CDR2 YYNGEE. CDR3 nucleotides: TGTGCCAGCAGCCCTCGAGGAGGCAGCTCCTACGAGCAGTACTTC. This gives the protein CASSPRGGSSYEQYF.

The V and J genes are TRBV18 and TRBJ2-7; 9 bases are a match to TRBD1. J lost 0 bases, V lost 3 bases, and 6 bases had no gene match. Germline V gene sequence: CDR1 KGHSH, CDR2 LQKENI. This CDR3 has 16 residues. CDR3 in amino acids: CASSPQGTGFSYEQYF. CDR3 coding DNA: TGTGCCAGCTCACCGCAGGGGACAGGGTTCTCCTACGAGCAGTACTTC.

This chain joins TRBV7-8 and TRBJ2-1; tentative D call: TRBD1 (5 bases). V was pared by 6 bases and J by 6 bases, with 12 bases between. Per germline, CDR1 SGHVS and CDR2 FQNEAQ. The CDR3 is 13 residues long. The CDR3 here is CASSPTAFNEQFF. CDR3 in DNA: TGTGCCAGCAGTCCGACAGCATTCAATGAGCAGTTCTTC.

This clone was detected only a few times. The rearrangement joins TRBV7-2 to TRBJ2-1; 11 bases are shared with TRBD2. Unmatched junction bases numbered 8, after V lost 6 bases and J lost 10 bases. Germline assignment: CDR1 SGHTA and CDR2 FQGNSA. The CDR3 is made up of 14 amino acids. CDR3 sequence (DNA): TGTGCCAGCAGTACTAGCGGGAGATCCTCCGAGCAGTTCTTC. Its translation is CASSTSGRSSEQFF.

As to this clone: Other DNA sequences from this sample encode an identical CDR3 as well. This chain joins TRBV4-3 and TRBJ1-4; the D gene is possibly TRBD1 (5 bases). V was trimmed by 1 base and J by 8 bases, leaving 11 bases between them. The CDR3 totals 14 residues. Germline CDR1 is LGHNA and CDR2 is YSLEER. The CDR3 region has the DNA TGCGCCAGCAGCCAAGGGGGGGTCGGGGAAAAACTGTTTTTT. The encoded protein is CASSQGGVGEKLFF.